A single sample gave rise to the 19 T cell receptor beta chains below, sequenced in a study of shared T cell receptors in the human thymus (dated by TCRdb to the early 2020s). The library came from the immunoSEQ multiplex PCR assay. The immuneACCESS repertoire file appears here via TCRdb, limited to in-frame rearrangements. These files lack a portion of the clones; in checked studies, under half of the deficit traces to unresolved V genes, and the cause of the others is not known. Counted in this sample were fewer than 700,000 clones; more than 75% of them appeared once. The ten largest clones add up to around 0.01% of the sample. The sample also formed part of further work on human thymus T cells.

What was sequenced was thymocytes. Receptors were obtained from a boy under two years old with a congenital heart defect. Donor details come from another sample of the same person, matched by shared clones.

A single count supports this clone. The gene calls are TRBV29-1 and TRBJ1-1, with 8 bases fitting TRBD1. Germline trimming cut 7 bases from V and 3 bases from J; bases unmatched to any gene: 13. The germline V gene has CDR1 SQVTM and CDR2 ANQGSEA. The CDR3 loop spans 15 amino acids. CDR3 DNA: TGCAGCGCCCCCCTTGGACAGGGTGGGGACACTGAAGCTTTCTTT. Amino acids: CSAPLGQGGDTEAFF.

The chain links TRBV19 to TRBJ1-5; 7 nucleotides agree with TRBD1. Germline assignment: CDR1 LNHDA and CDR2 SQIVND (reference sequence). Trimming cost V 3 bases and J 1 base; bases outside gene matches: 15. The CDR3 loop spans 19 amino acids. In nucleotides, the CDR3 is TGTGCCAGTAGTATCCCGACAGGGTACTACGGTGGGAGCAATCAGCCCCAGCATTTT. Translation gives CASSIPTGYYGGSNQPQHF.

This clone has a single count. The chain couples TRBV5-1 to TRBJ2-7; 9 bases fit TRBD2. J lost 6 bases, V lost 4 bases, and 11 bases had no gene match. Looked up from germline, CDR1 is SGHRS and CDR2 is YFSETQ. The CDR3 is 15 amino acids. CDR3 in DNA: TGCGCCAGCAGCAGTGGACTAAGCGGGAGGTCCGAGCAGTACTTC. Amino acid sequence: CASSSGLSGRSEQYF.

The CDR3 spells CASSNNPGLPSYNEQFF. The CDR3 DNA follows: TGTGCCAGCAGCAATAATCCGGGACTCCCGTCCTACAATGAGCAGTTCTTC. The chain carries TRBV5-4 and TRBJ2-1, with D possibly TRBD2 on 6 matching bases. The CDR3 totals 17 residues. Trimming took off 4 bases at V and 1 base at J, with 18 bases between the two ends. From germline, CDR1 is SGHNT and CDR2 YYREEE (reference sequence).

This chain links TRBV9 with TRBJ1-4, with D possibly matching TRBD1 (5 bases). Germline-derived CDR1 and CDR2 are SGDLS and YYNGEE. The V end was cut by 2 bases, the J end by 2 bases, with 16 bases between. This CDR3 region has 17 residues. DNA for the CDR3: TGTGCCAGCAGCGTTGGGGGGTATGGCGTTACTAATGAAAAACTGTTTTTT. This translates into CASSVGGYGVTNEKLFF. Combining the CDR3 with reference TRBV9 and TRBJ1-4 gives the whole variable domain DSGVTQTPKHLITATGQRVTLRCSPRSGDLSVYWYQQSLDQGLQFLIQYYNGEERAKGNILERFSAQQFPDLHSELNLSSLELGDSALYFCASSVGGYGVTNEKLFFGSGTQLSVL.

The J gene is TRBJ1-1, the V gene TRBV6-1; D is undetermined. Germline CDR1 MNHNS, CDR2 SASEGT. V was trimmed by 2 bases and J by 1 base, leaving 14 bases between them. The CDR3 contains 16 residues. The CDR3 loop reads CASSEMGSYSNTEAFF. CDR3 bases: TGTGCCAGCAGTGAAATGGGCAGTTATTCGAACACTGAAGCTTTCTTT.

Regarding this clone: Relative to the germline gene, one junction end is altered; a read error may explain this. This rearrangement joins TRBV4-3 to TRBJ2-1, with TRBD2 identical over 7 bases. CDR1 LGHNA and CDR2 YSLEER come from the germline V gene. The CDR3 contains 11 residues. The CDR3 nucleotides are TGCGCCAGCAGCCAAGGGGCGGGAGTAATCTTC. Translated: CASSQGAGVIF.

The chain carries TRBV27 and TRBJ2-5; 9 bases fit TRBD1. The CDR3 sequence is 14 residues long. CDR1 and CDR2 from the germline V gene are MNHEY and SMNVEV (reference sequence). Trimming at V came to 4 bases and at J to 5 bases, leaving 5 bases not matched to a gene. The CDR3 DNA reads as TGTGCCAGCAGTTCGGGACAGGGCTATGAGACCCAGTACTTC. Its protein is CASSSGQGYETQYF.

The J gene is TRBJ1-2, the V gene TRBV29-1; the match to TRBD1 covers 10 bases. This CDR3 is 12 amino acids long. Germline V gene lookup returns CDR1 SQVTM and CDR2 ANQGSEA. The CDR3 DNA sequence: TGCAGGGGACAGGGGACTAACTATGGCTACACCTTC. Its translation is CRGQGTNYGYTF.

The rearrangement links TRBV4-1 to TRBJ2-3; D is possibly TRBD1 (6 bases). The germline gives CDR1 MGHRA, CDR2 YSYEKL. The V end was cut by 2 bases, the J end by 2 bases, with 14 bases between. The CDR3 sequence is 16 residues long. The CDR3 is CASSQSPRTVTDTQYF. CDR3 in DNA: TGCGCCAGCAGCCAATCCCCTAGGACAGTCACAGATACGCAGTATTTT.

The CDR3 region is CASSPRNRGYEQYF. CDR3 nucleotides: TGTGCCAGCAGCCCGAGGAACCGAGGATACGAGCAGTACTTC. This chain uses TRBV11-2 with TRBJ2-7; D remains unclear. Looked up from germline, CDR1 is SGHAT and CDR2 is FQNNGV. The CDR3 sequence is 14 residues long. V gave up 5 bases and J gave up 4 bases, with 15 bases separating them.

The chain combines TRBV11-2 with TRBJ2-3; 8 nucleotides agree with TRBD1. The CDR3 has 15 residues. V lost 5 bases and J lost 6; bases outside the gene matches: 10. The germline CDR1 and CDR2 sequences are SGHAT and FQNNGV. The CDR3 spells CASSPGGTGMDTQYF. The CDR3, as DNA: TGTGCCAGCAGCCCTGGGGGGACAGGAATGGATACGCAGTATTTT.

The chain employs TRBV20-1 and TRBJ2-1; a possible D gene is TRBD2 (5 bases). V lost 5 bases to trimming and J lost 6 bases, with 8 bases between them. This CDR3 comprises 11 residues. Germline V CDR1 and CDR2: DFQATT, SNEGSKA (reference sequence). The chain's CDR3 is CSAGGVNEQFF. CDR3 coding DNA: TGCAGTGCTGGAGGCGTCAATGAGCAGTTCTTC.

The chain uses TRBV18 and TRBJ2-7; TRBD1 might be the D (6 bases). CDR1 is KGHSH and CDR2 is LQKENI in the germline V gene. Trimming stripped 2 bases from V and 7 bases from J, with 15 bases between. The CDR3 runs to 14 residues. This CDR3 is CASSPGTRRWEQYF. The CDR3 DNA is TGTGCCAGCTCACCAGGGACAAGGAGGTGGGAGCAGTACTTC.

The rearrangement joins TRBV7-9 to TRBJ1-3; 7 positions agree with TRBD1. The CDR3 totals 15 residues. Germline V CDR1 and CDR2: SEHNR, FQNEAQ (reference sequence). With V trimmed by 5 bases and J by 1 base, 5 bases remained unmatched. This CDR3 is CASSPETGSGNTIYF. DNA for the CDR3: TGTGCCAGCAGCCCAGAGACAGGGTCTGGAAACACCATATATTTT. Using reference TRBV7-9 and TRBJ1-3 for the parts outside the CDR3, the full variable domain is DTGVSQNPRHKITKRGQNVTFRCDPISEHNRLYWYRQTLGQGPEFLTYFQNEAQLEKSRLLSDRFSAERPKGSFSTLEIQRTEQGDSAMYLCASSPETGSGNTIYFGEGSWLTVV.

The rearrangement joins TRBV6-5 to TRBJ2-5; no clear D gene. This CDR3 spans 14 amino acids. Germline V lookup: CDR1 MNHEY, CDR2 SVGAGI. Trimming left V 4 bases short and J 1 base short, with 10 bases between. CDR3 protein: CASSLGYSQETQYF. DNA of the CDR3: TGTGCCAGCAGTTTGGGCTATTCCCAAGAGACCCAGTACTTC.

This chain uses TRBV5-4 with TRBJ2-4; 10 bases map to TRBD2. The CDR3 contains 18 residues. Germline V gene data show CDR1 as SGHNT and CDR2 as YYREEE (reference sequence). J lost 3 bases, V lost 0 bases, and 9 bases had no gene match. For the CDR3, the DNA is TGTGCCAGCAGCTTGGTACTAGCGGGGCCCATGGGCAAAAACATTCAGTACTTC. As protein: CASSLVLAGPMGKNIQYF.

On this clone: The same CDR3 also results from other DNA sequences found in this sample. V is TRBV4-1 and J is TRBJ2-3; TRBD1 is a possible D gene (6 bases). The germline CDR1 and CDR2 sequences are MGHRA and YSYEKL. The V and J ends lost 2 bases and 0 bases respectively, with 6 bases between them. The CDR3 totals 14 residues. This CDR3 reads CASSQQGSTDTQYF. CDR3 sequence (DNA): TGCGCCAGCAGCCAACAGGGGAGCACAGATACGCAGTATTTT.

The chain combines TRBV7-9 with TRBJ2-5; a possible D gene is TRBD1 (5 bases). CDR3 length: 14 amino acids. The ends were cut back, 8 bases at V and 4 bases at J, with 17 bases in the middle. Per germline, CDR1 SEHNR and CDR2 FQNEAQ (reference sequence). The CDR3 DNA reads as TGTGCCAGCCAATCGGGCAGGGTGGCAGAGACCCAGTACTTC. The encoded protein is CASQSGRVAETQYF.